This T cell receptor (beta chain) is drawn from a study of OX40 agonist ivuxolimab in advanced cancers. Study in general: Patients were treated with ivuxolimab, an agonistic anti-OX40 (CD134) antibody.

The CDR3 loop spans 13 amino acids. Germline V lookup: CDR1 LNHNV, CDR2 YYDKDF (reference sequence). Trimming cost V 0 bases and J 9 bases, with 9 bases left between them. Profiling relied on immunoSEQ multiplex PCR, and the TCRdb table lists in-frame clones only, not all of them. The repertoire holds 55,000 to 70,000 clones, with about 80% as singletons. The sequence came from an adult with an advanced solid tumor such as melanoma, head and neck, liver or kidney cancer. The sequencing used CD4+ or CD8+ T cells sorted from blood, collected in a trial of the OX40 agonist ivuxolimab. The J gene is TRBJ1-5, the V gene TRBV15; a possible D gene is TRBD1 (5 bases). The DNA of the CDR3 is TGTGCCACCAGCAGAGATCCGGGGCTGCCCCAGCATTTT. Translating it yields CATSRDPGLPQHF.